Reported below is one T cell receptor (beta chain). Antigen unknown. The repertoire was sequenced with immunoSEQ multiplex PCR; TCRdb's copy has only in-frame clones and lacks some. The sample has roughly 90,000 clones, 85% seen once. Germline V gene sequence: CDR1 MNHNS, CDR2 SASEGT. The CDR3 consists of 17 residues. Trimming pared 4 bases from V and 4 bases from J, leaving 20 bases between. The data are from a study of cytomegalovirus exposure and HLA in healthy donors. Overall study findings and caveats: Reports indicated that the classifier achieved high specificity and sensitivity in diagnosing cytomegalovirus status.

The receptor was isolated from a young man in good health and CMV-seropositive. Sequencing was performed on PBMCs. The chain has TRBV6-1 and TRBJ2-1; tentative D call: TRBD2 (5 bases). CDR3 sequence reads: CASSGPRAGTRYNEQFF. For the CDR3, the DNA is TGTGCCAGCAGTGGCCCCCGGGCGGGTACCAGGTACAATGAGCAGTTCTTC.